A single sample is the source of the 16 T cell receptor beta chains below, sequenced in a study of T cells in Graves' hyperthyroidism and ophthalmopathy. The CDR3 regions of TCR beta were amplified from RNA transcripts. A first-round RT-PCR of the TCR CDR3 used the HTBI primer set. Via MiXCR, TCRdb re-called the multiplex PCR reads, giving one row per CDR3 protein. The sample yields fewer than 850,000 distinct CDR3 sequences, 17% seen once. Sequenced: blood. These receptors all stem from a man in his fifties or sixties with Graves' hyperthyroidism.

In its sample, this clonotype was seen a few times. This rearrangement joins TRBV24-1 to TRBJ2-2; D is ambiguous. CDR1 KGHDR and CDR2 SFDVKD come from the germline V gene. The CDR3 sequence is 16 residues long. Between the trimmed V and J ends, which lost 6 bases and 0 bases, there was a span of 13 bases. The CDR3 loop reads CATSSLDTANTGELFF. The CDR3 DNA sequence: TGTGCCACCAGTTCCCTAGACACAGCGAACACCGGGGAGCTGTTTTTT.

The chain employs TRBV19 and TRBJ1-1, with 7 bases aligning to TRBD1. In germline, CDR1 is LNHDA, CDR2 SQIVND (reference sequence). The CDR3 loop spans 16 amino acids. The V segment lost 1 base and the J segment 0 bases; nucleotides outside the gene matches: 5. The CDR3 reads CASSIGPGQMNTEAFF. CDR3 DNA: TGTGCCAGTAGTATAGGACCGGGACAGATGAACACTGAAGCTTTCTTT.

At least ten counts were recorded for this clonotype. This chain uses TRBV3-1 with TRBJ2-5, with D perhaps matching TRBD1 or TRBD2 (5 bases each). V lost 2 bases and J lost 2, with 12 bases in between. The CDR3 is made up of 15 amino acids. Germline V gives CDR1 LGHDT, CDR2 YNNKEL (reference sequence). This CDR3 is CASSQTRGAQETQYF. In DNA form, the CDR3 reads TGTGCCAGCAGCCAAACCCGGGGCGCACAAGAGACCCAGTACTTC.

The DNA of the CDR3 is TGTGCCACATGGTGGGAGGCGGAGTACGAGCAGTACTTC. It yields the protein CATWWEAEYEQYF. The rearrangement joins TRBV6-2 or TRBV6-3 to TRBJ2-7; D might be TRBD2 (6 bases). Germline V CDR1 and CDR2: MNHEY, SVGEGT. The germline V and J ends were trimmed by 10 bases and 4 bases, with 17 bases remaining between them. This CDR3 is built from 13 residues.

This clonotype was recorded once. The chain recombines TRBV5-6 with TRBJ1-1; perhaps TRBD1 as D (5 bases). The germline V gene has CDR1 SGHDT and CDR2 YYEEEE. The CDR3 runs to 15 residues. The germline V and J ends were trimmed by 0 bases and 5 bases, with 14 bases remaining between them. The CDR3 DNA reads as TGTGCCAGCAGCTTGGCTGTACGGGGGATTACTGAAGCTTTCTTT. Its translation is CASSLAVRGITEAFF. Complete variable domain (other parts from reference TRBV5-6 and TRBJ1-1): DAGVTQSPTHLIKTRGQQVTLRCSPKSGHDTVSWYQQALGQGPQFIFQYYEEEERQRGNFPDRFSGHQFPNYSSELNVNALLLGDSALYLCASSLAVRGITEAFFGQGTRLTVV.

The chain has TRBV9 and TRBJ2-1; 7 nucleotides line up with TRBD2. Germline trimming cut 4 bases from V and 1 base from J; bases unmatched to any gene: 8. This CDR3 comprises 16 residues. CDR1 and CDR2 from the germline V gene are SGDLS and YYNGEE. CDR3 amino acids: CASSPSGIRSYNEQFF. CDR3 bases: TGTGCCAGCAGCCCGAGCGGGATAAGGTCCTACAATGAGCAGTTCTTC.

This clonotype turned up a few times. This sequence joins TRBV5-1 and TRBJ2-5; the D gene is possibly TRBD1 (5 bases). V dropped 0 bases and J dropped 4 bases, with 13 bases sitting between them. The CDR3 sequence is 15 residues long. The germline CDR1 and CDR2 sequences are SGHRS and YFSETQ. Written as DNA, the CDR3 is TGCGCCAGCAGCTTGGTTCCAGGGCAAGGAGAGACCCAGTACTTC. Amino acids: CASSLVPGQGETQYF.

Ten or more counts support this clonotype. This rearrangement joins TRBV12-3 or TRBV12-4 to TRBJ2-1; 9 nucleotides align to TRBD2. Losses at the gene ends were 6 bases for V and 6 bases for J; bases not matched to a gene: 6. The CDR3 extends over 14 amino acids. The CDR3 sequence is CASSDGTSFNEQFF. DNA for the CDR3: TGTGCCAGCAGCGACGGGACTAGCTTCAATGAGCAGTTCTTC.

Comments on this clonotype: A read error may explain this, as a much larger clone is one base away. V gene TRBV3-1 combines with J gene TRBJ2-5, with D unresolved. Germline V CDR1 and CDR2: LGHDT, YNNKEL (reference sequence). This CDR3 comprises 14 residues. The CDR3, as DNA: TGTGCCAGAAGCCAAGGTCTGGGATCGGAGACCCAGTACTTC. It specifies CARSQGLGSETQYF.

This clonotype occurred many times. This chain connects TRBV28 to TRBJ1-6; 8 bases map to TRBD1. Germline lookup yields CDR1 MDHEN and CDR2 SYDVKM. V lost 6 bases and J lost 9; bases outside the gene matches: 4. This CDR3 spans 13 amino acids. DNA of the CDR3: TGTGCCAGCAGGTCTGACAGGGGTTCACCCCTCCACTTT. It yields the protein CASRSDRGSPLHF.

This clonotype was counted at least ten times. This chain links TRBV7-2 with TRBJ1-2; D is uncertain. The CDR3 contains 13 residues. The V end lost 3 bases, the J end lost 4 bases, and 9 bases lay between the germline ends. Germline V lookup: CDR1 SGHTA, CDR2 FQGNSA. The CDR3 loop reads CASSFYSSYGYTF. In DNA form, the CDR3 reads TGTGCCAGCAGCTTCTACAGCTCCTATGGCTACACCTTC.

This clonotype was seen repeatedly, ten times or more. The rearrangement uses TRBV14 and TRBJ2-1, with 7 bases matching TRBD1. CDR3 length: 17 residues. Germline values: CDR1 SGHDN, CDR2 FVKESK. J lost 2 bases, V lost 5 bases, and 12 bases had no gene match. This CDR3 is CASSLTGSPPPYNEQFF. Here the CDR3 DNA reads TGTGCCAGCAGCTTGACAGGGTCCCCTCCTCCCTACAATGAGCAGTTCTTC.

V and J are TRBV11-3 and TRBJ2-1; TRBD1 matches at 9 bases. Per the germline V gene, CDR1 is SGHNT and CDR2 is YENEEA. Trimming at V came to 0 bases and at J to 10 bases, leaving 1 base not matched to a gene. This CDR3 region has 13 residues. This chain's CDR3 is CASSLEQGAEQFF. In nucleotides, the CDR3 is TGTGCCAGCAGCTTAGAACAGGGGGCCGAGCAGTTCTTC.

This clonotype has a count of ten or more. The chain combines TRBV18 with TRBJ2-7, with 11 positions matching TRBD2. J gave up 3 bases and V 6 bases, and 7 bases lay outside the gene matches. CDR1 is KGHSH, CDR2 LQKENI, per germline. The CDR3 length is 15 residues. In DNA form, the CDR3 reads TGTGCCAGCTCCGTGACTAGCGGGGCCAACTACGAGCAGTACTTC. Translating it yields CASSVTSGANYEQYF.

The rearrangement joins TRBV5-1 to TRBJ2-7; D perhaps matches TRBD1 (5 bases). Trimming removed 0 bases at V and 3 bases at J, with 16 bases between. In germline, CDR1 is SGHRS, CDR2 YFSETQ. The CDR3 has 16 residues. The CDR3 protein is CASSLGGQQIDYEQYF. The DNA of the CDR3 is TGCGCCAGCAGCTTGGGCGGACAACAGATAGACTACGAGCAGTACTTC.

This clonotype was seen ten or more times. V is TRBV7-9 and J is TRBJ2-1; 12 bases line up with TRBD2. The germline V gene encodes CDR1 SEHNR and CDR2 FQNEAQ (reference sequence). The junction had 11 bases not matched to a gene; V was cut back by 2 bases and J by 0 bases. The CDR3 is 20 amino acids. DNA of the CDR3: TGTGCCAGCAGCTTACGCTCGGCTAGCGGGAGGGTCGGCTCCTACAATGAGCAGTTCTTC. As protein: CASSLRSASGRVGSYNEQFF.